A single sample is the source of the 9 T cell receptor beta chains below, sequenced in a study of Graves' ophthalmopathy and Graves' hyperthyroidism. The TCR beta CDR3 regions underwent amplification from RNA transcripts. HTBI primers served in a first-round RT-PCR, which a second-round multiplex PCR followed. From the multiplex PCR reads, TCRdb called clonotypes with MiXCR, one entry per CDR3 protein. The table includes over 450,000 distinct CDR3 sequences, approximately 15% detected once. Sequencing was done on a sample of blood. The receptors were gathered from a woman younger than 45 with Graves' ophthalmopathy.

This clonotype was counted ten times or more. V gene TRBV12-3 or TRBV12-4 combines with J gene TRBJ2-7, with 7 bases aligning to TRBD1. J lost 3 bases, V lost 6 bases, and 5 bases had no gene match. The CDR3 contains 13 residues. CDR3 loop: CASSTQGIYEQYF. The CDR3 coding sequence is TGTGCCAGCAGCACACAGGGGATCTACGAGCAGTACTTC.

This clonotype showed up many times. This rearrangement joins TRBV19 to TRBJ1-6; D possibly corresponds to TRBD1 (5 bases). Trimming took off 1 base at V and 7 bases at J, with 11 bases between the two ends. CDR3 length: 15 amino acids. Germline-derived CDR1 and CDR2 are LNHDA and SQIVND (reference sequence). The CDR3 DNA sequence: TGTGCCAGTAGTATAGTGGGACTGGAAAATTCACCCCTCCACTTT. This codes for CASSIVGLENSPLHF.

The rearrangement joins TRBV6-1 to TRBJ2-7, with D maybe TRBD1 (6 bases). Germline V gene sequence: CDR1 MNHNS, CDR2 SASEGT. V was cut by 7 bases and J by 3 bases, with 13 bases left in between. The CDR3 has 13 residues. CDR3 amino acids: CASTITGNYEQYF. Written as DNA, the CDR3 is TGTGCCAGCACCATAACAGGGAACTACGAGCAGTACTTC.

This clonotype has ten or more counts. This rearrangement joins TRBV5-1 to TRBJ2-7; 9 bases map to TRBD1. Germline V gene data show CDR1 as SGHRS and CDR2 as YFSETQ. The CDR3 is 15 amino acids. The junction had 7 bases not matched to a gene; V was cut back by 2 bases and J by 4 bases. The CDR3 nucleotides are TGCGCCAGCAGCTTTATACAGGGGGCAGGGTACGAGCAGTACTTC. Translation: CASSFIQGAGYEQYF.

This clonotype occurred many times. This chain links TRBV12-3 or TRBV12-4 with TRBJ2-7; the D gene is possibly TRBD2 (6 bases). The CDR3 is made up of 14 amino acids. V was shortened by 5 bases and J by 5 bases, with 16 bases between the two germline ends. The chain's CDR3 is CASSPIRGMDEQYF. The DNA of the CDR3 is TGTGCCAGCAGTCCGATCCGGGGGATGGACGAGCAGTACTTC.

This clonotype was recorded at least ten times. The chain joins TRBV6-5 to TRBJ1-2, with 7 positions matching TRBD1. The CDR3 runs to 14 residues. V was pared by 4 bases and J by 2 bases, with 4 bases of the junction left unmatched. Germline CDR1 and CDR2: MNHEY and SVGAGI. This CDR3 is CASSSLTGNYGYTF. In nucleotides, the CDR3 is TGTGCCAGCAGTTCCCTGACAGGGAACTATGGCTACACCTTC.

This clonotype was counted ten times or more. The chain is built from TRBV29-1 and TRBJ1-2; D may be TRBD1 (6 bases). Germline CDR1 is SQVTM and CDR2 is ANQGSEA. CDR3 length: 12 amino acids. V lost 8 bases to trimming and J lost 4 bases, with 14 bases between them. CDR3 in DNA: TGCAGCACAGCCGGGACAACCTATGGCTACACCTTC. It codes for CSTAGTTYGYTF.

The sample holds a few counts of this clonotype. The rearrangement joins TRBV2 to TRBJ2-5; D gene ambiguous. V was trimmed by 6 bases and J by 7 bases, leaving 6 bases between them. CDR1 is SNHLY, CDR2 FYNNEI, per germline. CDR3 size: 10 residues. Here the CDR3 reads CASRTWTQYF. The CDR3 region has the DNA TGTGCCAGCAGGACGTGGACCCAGTACTTC.

In its sample, this clonotype was seen once. V gene TRBV27 combines with J gene TRBJ1-6; D remains unclear. Germline lookup yields CDR1 MNHEY and CDR2 SMNVEV (reference sequence). This CDR3 has 14 residues. The ends were cut back, 2 bases at V and 4 bases at J, with 6 bases in the middle. In DNA form, the CDR3 reads TGTGCCAGCAGTTTACGGCCTTATAATTCACCCCTCCACTTT. It encodes CASSLRPYNSPLHF.